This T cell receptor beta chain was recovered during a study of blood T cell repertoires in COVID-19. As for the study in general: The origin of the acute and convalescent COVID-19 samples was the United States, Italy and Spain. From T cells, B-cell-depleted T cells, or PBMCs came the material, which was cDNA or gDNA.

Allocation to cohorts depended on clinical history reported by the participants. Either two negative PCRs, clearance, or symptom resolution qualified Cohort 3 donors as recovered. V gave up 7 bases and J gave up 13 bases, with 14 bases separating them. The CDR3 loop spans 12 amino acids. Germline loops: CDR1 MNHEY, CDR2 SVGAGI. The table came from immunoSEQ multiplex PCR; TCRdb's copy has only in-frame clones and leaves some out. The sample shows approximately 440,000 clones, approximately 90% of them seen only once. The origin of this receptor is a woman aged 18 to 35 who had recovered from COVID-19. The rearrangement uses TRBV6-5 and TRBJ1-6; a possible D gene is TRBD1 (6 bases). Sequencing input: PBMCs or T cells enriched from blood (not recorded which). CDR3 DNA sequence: TGTGCCAGCACCCTAGGGGGGGCCCCCCTCCACTTT. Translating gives CASTLGGAPLHF.